Listed below are T cell receptor beta chains from one sample, sequenced in a study of identifying expanded T cells in peripheral blood. The table came from immunoSEQ multiplex PCR; TCRdb's copy has only in-frame clones and leaves some out. Seen here are about 94,000 clones, around 90% observed once, and the top ten hold under 6.5%. Sequenced input: blood. Every receptor here comes from a person aged 18-70 years in good health. Each CDR3 is given with its conserved first and last residue. The D gene is left open where the match is weak. The size field is filled for only some rows; it gives once, few, many or a size class.

DNA	CDR3	V	J	size	D
TGTGCCAGCAGCGGTGGGGCTCCCTACAATGAGCAGTTCTTC	CASSGGAPYNEQFF	TRBV5-4	TRBJ2-1	.	.
TGTGCCAGCAGCGTAGGAGAAGGGTTCTCTGGAAACACCATATATTTT	CASSVGEGFSGNTIYF	TRBV9	TRBJ1-3	.	.
TGCGCCAGCAGCATACACTCAGGGGTCGTCTACGAGCAGTACTTC	CASSIHSGVVYEQYF	TRBV5-1	TRBJ2-7	.	.
TGTGCCAGTAGACAGGGACAAGCCAAAAACATTCAGTACTTC	CASRQGQAKNIQYF	TRBV19	TRBJ2-4	.	.
TGTGCCAGCAGCTTAGATGGGTTAGACACTGAAGCTTTCTTT	CASSLDGLDTEAFF	TRBV7-3	TRBJ1-1	once	.
TGCGCCAGCACCAGGGACAGGGCTGAAAAACTGTTTTTT	CASTRDRAEKLFF	TRBV10-1	TRBJ1-4	.	TRBD1
TGTGCCAGCAGTGGGGAGATGGGTGAGCAGTACTTC	CASSGEMGEQYF	TRBV6-6	TRBJ2-7	.	.
TGTGCCAGCAGCTTTACGGGAGGGTACGAGCAGTACTTC	CASSFTGGYEQYF	TRBV7-9	TRBJ2-7	.	TRBD2
TGTGCCAGCACTCCATCCCCAGCGGGGAATCAGCCCCAGCATTTT	CASTPSPAGNQPQHF	TRBV2	TRBJ1-5	.	.
TGCAGCGTGGAAGGGACAGGGGATACGACCCAGTACTTC	CSVEGTGDTTQYF	TRBV29-1	TRBJ2-5	.	TRBD1
TGTGCCAGCAGCTCGGGACTTACAGGCAATCAGCCCCAGCATTTT	CASSSGLTGNQPQHF	TRBV7-2	TRBJ1-5	.	.
TGTGCCAGCACCGTGGGGGGGACGTCCTACTCTGGGGCCAACGTCCTGACTTTC	CASTVGGTSYSGANVLTF	TRBV7-9	TRBJ2-6	.	TRBD2
TGTGCCAGCAGCTTAAGGACTAGCGGGAGATGGATTGGGGAGACCCAGTACTTC	CASSLRTSGRWIGETQYF	TRBV11-1	TRBJ2-5	.	TRBD2
TGTGCCAGCAGCTTGATCCCCCGGGACAGGCTAAATTCACCCCTCCACTTT	CASSLIPRDRLNSPLHF	TRBV11-3	TRBJ1-6	.	TRBD1
TGTGCCAGCAGCAAAATCCCGCACGAGAACACTGAAGCTTTCTTT	CASSKIPHENTEAFF	TRBV21-1	TRBJ1-1	.	.
TGTGCCTCGACAGGAGGCTCCTACGAGCAGTACTTC	CASTGGSYEQYF	TRBV27	TRBJ2-7	.	.